This entry lists 24 T cell receptor beta chains sequenced from one sample in a study of T cell changes during pregnancy in multiple sclerosis. The protocol was immunoSEQ multiplex PCR, while the TCRdb copy is restricted to in-frame clones and leaves out a portion. The sample includes around 67,000 clones, roughly 90% of them seen just once. The sample was peripheral blood, taken after pregnancy. The receptors were sampled from a female donor in good health, enrolled as a control in a pregnancy study.

This sequence joins TRBV7-8 and TRBJ1-5; D uncertain. The germline CDR1 and CDR2 sequences are SGHVS and FQNEAQ. CDR3 size: 15 residues. The ends were cut back, 1 base at V and 6 bases at J, with 13 bases in the middle. The CDR3 DNA sequence: TGTGCCAGCAGCTTAGTAATGGGCCGGGGTCAGCCCCAGCATTTT. Protein: CASSLVMGRGQPQHF.

This clone was picked up one time. This rearrangement joins TRBV9 to TRBJ1-2, with D perhaps TRBD1 (5 bases). The germline gives CDR1 SGDLS, CDR2 YYNGEE. Trimming took 1 base from V and 2 from J, leaving 9 bases between them. The CDR3 is 14 residues long. Here the CDR3 DNA reads TGTGCCAGCAGCGTAAGTGGGGCCAACTATGGCTACACCTTC. Amino acids: CASSVSGANYGYTF.

This chain uses TRBV10-3 with TRBJ2-3, with TRBD2 matching 8 bases. Per germline, CDR1 ENHRY and CDR2 SYGVKD. J was trimmed by 5 bases and V by 4 bases; bases with no gene match: 2. The length of the CDR3 is 13 residues. In DNA form, the CDR3 reads TGTGCCATCAGTGTGCTAGCGGGAGATACGCAGTATTTT. Translating gives CAISVLAGDTQYF.

V is TRBV5-6 and J is TRBJ1-1; no reliable D call. This CDR3 comprises 12 residues. Germline CDR1 and CDR2: SGHDT and YYEEEE. Trimming took off 3 bases at V and 4 bases at J, with 7 bases between the two ends. The CDR3 nucleotides are TGTGCCAGCAGCTGGGAGGGCACTGAAGCTTTCTTT. Translated, it gives CASSWEGTEAFF.

The chain is built from TRBV5-4 and TRBJ2-5; TRBD2 matches at 13 bases. J was trimmed by 5 bases and V by 4 bases; bases with no gene match: 8. The CDR3 is 16 residues long. Germline V gives CDR1 SGHNT, CDR2 YYREEE (reference sequence). The CDR3 is CASSPRLAGGEETQYF. CDR3 nucleotides: TGTGCCAGCAGCCCCCGACTAGCGGGGGGAGAGGAGACCCAGTACTTC.

The chain uses TRBV29-1 and TRBJ1-2; D ambiguous. CDR1 and CDR2 from the germline V gene are SQVTM and ANQGSEA. Trimming stripped 4 bases from V and 7 bases from J, with 13 bases between. The CDR3 length is 12 residues. The CDR3: CSVGTREGGYTF. In DNA, the CDR3 is TGCAGCGTTGGGACCCGGGAGGGTGGCTACACCTTC.

The chain is built from TRBV7-6 and TRBJ2-7; TRBD1 agrees at 11 bases. CDR3 length: 15 residues. V was pared by 5 bases and J by 3 bases, with 6 bases of the junction left unmatched. Per germline, CDR1 SGHVS and CDR2 FNYEAQ. The CDR3 DNA is TGTGCCAGCAGCATATCCGGGACAGGGGGCTACGAGCAGTACTTC. Its protein is CASSISGTGGYEQYF.

This clone came up once. The chain combines TRBV5-4 with TRBJ2-7; 10 bases are a match to TRBD2. J lost 6 bases, V lost 4 bases, and 7 bases had no gene match. The CDR3 is made up of 14 amino acids. CDR1 and CDR2 from the germline V gene are SGHNT and YYREEE (reference sequence). The CDR3 loop is CASSGAGGPGEQYF. In nucleotides, the CDR3 is TGTGCCAGCAGCGGAGCGGGGGGGCCAGGCGAGCAGTACTTC.

The chain combines TRBV5-1 with TRBJ1-1; 9 positions agree with TRBD1. The CDR3 sequence is 15 residues long. Germline CDR1 reads SGHRS; CDR2 reads YFSETQ. V lost 4 bases and J lost 8; bases outside the gene matches: 12. The CDR3: CASSPRTGGSLEAFF. As DNA, the CDR3 is TGCGCCAGCAGCCCGCGAACAGGGGGCAGTTTGGAAGCTTTCTTT. The full variable domain, in which reference TRBV5-1 and TRBJ1-1 provide the parts outside the CDR3, is KAGVTQTPRYLIKTRGQQVTLSCSPISGHRSVSWYQQTPGQGLQFLFEYFSETQRNKGNFPGRFSGRQFSNSRSEMNVSTLELGDSALYLCASSPRTGGSLEAFFGQGTRLTVV.

CDR3 region: CASSLVQDYTYEQYF. CDR3 sequence (DNA): TGTGCCAGCAGCTTAGTGCAGGATTATACCTACGAGCAGTACTTC. V is TRBV11-2 and J is TRBJ2-7; D is unclear. The germline V gene encodes CDR1 SGHAT and CDR2 FQNNGV. Deletions cut 1 base from V and 2 bases from J, with 12 bases between. This CDR3 has 15 residues. Complete variable domain (other parts from reference TRBV11-2 and TRBJ2-7): EAGVAQSPRYKIIEKRQSVAFWCNPISGHATLYWYQQILGQGPKLLIQFQNNGVVDDSQLPKDRFSAERLKGVDSTLKIQPAKLEDSAVYLCASSLVQDYTYEQYFGPGTRLTVT.

The rearrangement uses TRBV9 and TRBJ2-7, with 10 bases identical to TRBD1. CDR1 SGDLS and CDR2 YYNGEE come from the germline V gene. The CDR3 is 12 residues long. The V and J ends lost 3 bases and 6 bases, in that order; junction bases with no gene match: 0. CDR3 bases: TGTGCCAGCAGCGGGGACAGGGGCGAGCAGTACTTC. This gives the protein CASSGDRGEQYF.

The chain couples TRBV5-1 to TRBJ1-2; the D is unclear. V lost 4 bases and J lost 4, with 11 bases in between. This CDR3 has 13 residues. Looked up from germline, CDR1 is SGHRS and CDR2 is YFSETQ. The CDR3 nucleotides are TGCGCCAGCAGCCCGTCTGAGGGCTATGGCTACACCTTC. Amino acids: CASSPSEGYGYTF.

The CDR3 DNA reads TGTGCCAGCCCAGGGACAGCCTCTTGGACAGATACGCAGTATTTT. It codes for CASPGTASWTDTQYF. The chain couples TRBV5-6 to TRBJ2-3, with 7 bases fitting TRBD1. The V and J ends lost 7 bases and 3 bases, in that order; junction bases with no gene match: 11. Germline values: CDR1 SGHDT, CDR2 YYEEEE. The CDR3 sequence is 15 residues long.

The J gene is TRBJ2-1, the V gene TRBV12-5, with no clear D. Per the germline V gene, CDR1 is LGHNT and CDR2 is FRNRAP. Trimming left V 4 bases short and J 7 bases short, with 8 bases between. The CDR3 loop spans 12 amino acids. In nucleotides, the CDR3 is TGTGCTAGTGGTTCCCCTTTGAATGAGCAGTTCTTC. It yields the protein CASGSPLNEQFF.

The chain links TRBV10-3 to TRBJ1-2; 7 nucleotides line up with TRBD1. Germline CDR1 is ENHRY and CDR2 is SYGVKD. The CDR3 contains 16 residues. Trimming at V came to 2 bases and at J to 5 bases, leaving 11 bases not matched to a gene. CDR3 nucleotides: TGTGCCATCAGTGAGATCATGACAGGGTCATATTATGGCTACACCTTC. Its translation is CAISEIMTGSYYGYTF.

The gene calls are TRBV13 and TRBJ2-7; no firm D call. Germline V lookup: CDR1 PRHDT, CDR2 FYEKMQ (reference sequence). The CDR3 extends over 13 amino acids. V was clipped by 1 base and J by 3 bases, with 7 bases between them. DNA for the CDR3: TGTGCCAGCAGCTTAGACAGAAACTACGAGCAGTACTTC. Translated, it gives CASSLDRNYEQYF.

A single count supports this clone. V gene TRBV30 combines with J gene TRBJ2-1; 11 bases map to TRBD2. There are 16 residues in the CDR3. Germline CDR1 reads GTSNPN; CDR2 reads SVGIG (reference sequence). J lost 8 bases, V lost 3 bases, and 12 bases had no gene match. The CDR3 nucleotides are TGTGCCTGGAGCGCTAGCGGGAGGATCCCGATCGATGAGCAGTTCTTC. Residues: CAWSASGRIPIDEQFF.

The rearrangement links TRBV28 to TRBJ1-2; perhaps TRBD1 as D (6 bases). The germline CDR1 and CDR2 sequences are MDHEN and SYDVKM. This CDR3 region has 14 residues. V lost 6 bases and J 5 bases, leaving 16 bases between the germline ends. CDR3 amino acids: CASSPGGGRYGYTF. CDR3 nucleotide sequence: TGTGCCAGCAGCCCCGGCGGGGGGCGTTATGGCTACACCTTC.

This clone appeared a single time. The chain joins TRBV10-1 to TRBJ2-7, with D unresolved. CDR1 is WNHNN, CDR2 SYGVQD, per germline (reference sequence). The germline V and J ends were trimmed by 2 bases and 0 bases, with 17 bases remaining between them. The CDR3 runs to 17 residues. The CDR3 DNA follows: TGCGCCAGCAGTGAGAGCTCCCCAGGAAAAAGCTCCTACGAGCAGTACTTC. It translates to CASSESSPGKSSYEQYF.

The chain uses TRBV5-4 and TRBJ2-5, with 8 bases matching TRBD1. Per the germline V gene, CDR1 is SGHNT and CDR2 is YYREEE (reference sequence). CDR3 size: 13 residues. Trimming at V came to 4 bases and at J to 5 bases, leaving 4 bases not matched to a gene. As DNA, the CDR3 is TGTGCCAGCAGCGACCGGGACAGGGAGACCCAGTACTTC. It specifies CASSDRDRETQYF.

This clone appeared once. This chain links TRBV27 with TRBJ2-2; no firm D call. V gave up 3 bases and J gave up 6 bases, with 17 bases separating them. The CDR3 sequence is 16 residues long. Germline CDR1 and CDR2: MNHEY and SMNVEV (reference sequence). CDR3 nucleotides: TGTGCCAGCAGTTTCCAGAAGCCGCCCAGCGCCGGGGAGCTGTTTTTT. As protein: CASSFQKPPSAGELFF.

A remark on this clone: One end of the junction does not line up with germline, which may come from a read error. The chain recombines TRBV19 with TRBJ1-5, with 8 bases aligning to TRBD1. Germline V gene sequence: CDR1 LNHDA, CDR2 SQIVND (reference sequence). This CDR3 has 17 residues. This chain's CDR3 is CTSSIRPGQGSNQPQHF. The CDR3 bases are TGTACCAGTAGTATACGTCCCGGACAGGGATCCAATCAGCCCCAGCATTTT.

V gene TRBV27 combines with J gene TRBJ1-4, with a weak D call TRBD1 (5 bases). CDR3 length: 14 amino acids. Germline CDR1 reads MNHEY; CDR2 reads SMNVEV (reference sequence). Trimming removed 6 bases at V and 4 bases at J, with 12 bases between. This CDR3 is CASSLRRGNEKLFF. CDR3 in DNA: TGTGCCAGCAGCCTAAGGAGGGGTAATGAAAAACTGTTTTTT.

This chain connects TRBV19 to TRBJ2-1; D remains ambiguous. The CDR3 covers 13 residues. The germline CDR1 and CDR2 sequences are LNHDA and SQIVND (reference sequence). The V end was cut by 0 bases, the J end by 4 bases, with 4 bases between. The CDR3 is CASSIDLYNEQFF. CDR3 nucleotides: TGTGCCAGTAGTATAGACCTATACAATGAGCAGTTCTTC.